Given below is one T cell receptor beta chain in context. J was trimmed by 0 bases and V by 5 bases; bases with no gene match: 21. CDR1 and CDR2 from the germline V gene are PRHDT and FYEKMQ (reference sequence). The CDR3 sequence is 20 residues long. The entry originates in a study of blood T cell repertoires in COVID-19. Study-wide context: COVID-19 samples collected from the United States, Italy and Spain covered acute and convalescent phases.

In the authors' methods: Reference gene primers were amplified, and this amplification served to estimate nucleated cell counts. Sequencing was performed with immunoSEQ multiplex PCR; in TCRdb, only in-frame clones are kept and a portion is missing. The V and J calls and clone size were taken over from that table, and D and trimming were inferred from the DNA. The table shows around 43,000 clones, with about 80% occurring only once. The source is a man between 65 and 79 years old with acute or convalescent COVID-19. Sequencing was done on a sample of peripheral blood. J is TRBJ2-7 and V is TRBV13, with TRBD1 identical over 8 bases. CDR3 sequence: CASSPHSLIGQGSSSYEQYF. CDR3 bases: TGTGCCAGCAGCCCCCACTCTTTAATCGGACAGGGATCGAGCTCCTACGAGCAGTACTTC. Together with reference TRBV13 and TRBJ2-7, the CDR3 gives the full variable domain: AAGVIQSPRHLIKEKRETATLKCYPIPRHDTVYWYQQGPGQDPQFLISFYEKMQSDKGSIPDRFSAQQFSDYHSELNMSSLELGDSALYFCASSPHSLIGQGSSSYEQYFGPGTRLTVT.